Below, 17 T cell receptor beta chains from the same sample are listed, as sequenced in a study of T cell responses to AZD1222 COVID-19 vaccine. The protocol was immunoSEQ multiplex PCR, while the TCRdb copy is restricted to in-frame clones and leaves out a portion. The table lists some 190,000 clones, about 91% of them singletons. The material was peripheral blood, obtained on day 0 of AZD1222 vaccination. The receptor source for this set is an adult in good health.

The chain links TRBV15 to TRBJ2-1, with a tentative D call TRBD1 (6 bases). The CDR3 consists of 17 residues. CDR1 is LNHNV, CDR2 YYDKDF, per germline (reference sequence). Trimming took 6 bases from V and 0 from J, leaving 18 bases between them. In nucleotides, the CDR3 is TGTGCCACCAGAAAGAACTTCGGACAGAACTCCTACAATGAGCAGTTCTTC. It encodes CATRKNFGQNSYNEQFF. The variable domain in full, with the rest retrieved from reference TRBV15 and TRBJ2-1, is DAMVIQNPRYQVTQFGKPVTLSCSQTLNHNVMYWYQQKSSQAPKLLFHYYDKDFNNEADTPDNFQSRRPNTSFCFLDIRSPGLGDTAMYLCATRKNFGQNSYNEQFFGPGTRLTVL.

The rearrangement uses TRBV5-1 and TRBJ2-3, with 9 bases identical to TRBD1. With 1 base clipped from V and 2 bases from J, the junction kept 11 bases outside the gene matches. The CDR3 loop spans 18 amino acids. Germline loops: CDR1 SGHRS, CDR2 YFSETQ. As DNA, the CDR3 is TGCGCCAGCAGCTTGCCCCTTCAGGGGACAGGGAACACAGATACGCAGTATTTT. This encodes CASSLPLQGTGNTDTQYF.

The V gene is TRBV28, the J gene TRBJ1-1, with TRBD1 matching over 9 bases. Germline lookup yields CDR1 MDHEN and CDR2 SYDVKM. The CDR3 totals 13 residues. J was trimmed by 5 bases and V by 6 bases; bases with no gene match: 4. The CDR3 region has the DNA TGTGCCAGCAGGGACAGGGGAGAAACTGAAGCTTTCTTT. It specifies CASRDRGETEAFF.

This chain uses TRBV2 with TRBJ1-2, with no clear D. This CDR3 spans 13 amino acids. The V gene's germline CDR1 is SNHLY and CDR2 FYNNEI. Deletions cut 4 bases from V and 5 bases from J, with 11 bases between. The CDR3 DNA follows: TGTGCCAGCAGTGGGCAGGTAGAATATGGCTACACCTTC. Translated, it gives CASSGQVEYGYTF.

This sequence joins TRBV13 and TRBJ2-1, with D perhaps TRBD2 (6 bases). Germline loops: CDR1 PRHDT, CDR2 FYEKMQ (reference sequence). The V end was cut by 0 bases, the J end by 3 bases, with 9 bases between. The CDR3 totals 15 residues. The CDR3: CASSLGRGSYNEQFF. The CDR3 DNA reads TGTGCCAGCAGCTTAGGTCGGGGGAGCTACAATGAGCAGTTCTTC.

The V call is TRBV5-1, the J call TRBJ1-1; D is possibly TRBD1 (6 bases). Trimming pared 3 bases from V and 1 base from J, leaving 10 bases between. The length of the CDR3 is 14 residues. The germline V gene encodes CDR1 SGHRS and CDR2 YFSETQ. CDR3 in DNA: TGCGCCAGCAGCTCAGGGGTAGGGAACACTGAAGCTTTCTTT. It translates to CASSSGVGNTEAFF.

V is TRBV11-2 and J is TRBJ2-1; D is unresolved. Germline V gene lookup returns CDR1 SGHAT and CDR2 FQNNGV. The CDR3 length is 16 residues. Trimming removed 1 base at V and 1 base at J, with 11 bases between. CDR3 loop: CASSLVLGSSYNEQFF. The DNA for the CDR3 is TGTGCCAGCAGCTTAGTCCTAGGGTCATCCTACAATGAGCAGTTCTTC. Combining the CDR3 with reference TRBV11-2 and TRBJ2-1 gives the whole variable domain EAGVAQSPRYKIIEKRQSVAFWCNPISGHATLYWYQQILGQGPKLLIQFQNNGVVDDSQLPKDRFSAERLKGVDSTLKIQPAKLEDSAVYLCASSLVLGSSYNEQFFGPGTRLTVL.

The chain combines TRBV29-1 with TRBJ2-7; no reliable D call. There are 13 residues in the CDR3. Germline CDR1 SQVTM, CDR2 ANQGSEA. Trimming cost V 1 base and J 2 bases, with 9 bases left between them. CDR3 protein: CSVEGGWAYEQYF. As DNA, the CDR3 is TGCAGCGTTGAAGGAGGTTGGGCCTACGAGCAGTACTTC.

This chain links TRBV18 with TRBJ1-1; 7 bases match TRBD1. This CDR3 comprises 15 residues. The germline V gene encodes CDR1 KGHSH and CDR2 LQKENI. Trimming removed 3 bases from V and 0 bases from J; junction bases left unmatched: 4. This CDR3 is CASSPQGGVNTEAFF. Written as DNA, the CDR3 is TGTGCCAGCTCACCCCAGGGGGGGGTGAACACTGAAGCTTTCTTT.

In nucleotides, the CDR3 is TGTGCCACCAGCAGAGAGGGGGGTTATGAGCAGTTCTTC. This translates into CATSREGGYEQFF. The chain employs TRBV15 and TRBJ2-1; maybe TRBD2 (6 bases). CDR1 and CDR2 (germline): LNHNV, YYDKDF (reference sequence). This CDR3 region has 13 residues. Trimming removed 0 bases at V and 8 bases at J, with 8 bases between.

This chain joins TRBV5-5 and TRBJ2-5; tentatively, D is TRBD1 or TRBD2 (5 bases each). Germline CDR1 SGHKS, CDR2 YYEKEE (reference sequence). The CDR3 is 15 residues long. V was shortened by 0 bases and J by 1 base, with 10 bases between the two germline ends. The CDR3 sequence is CASSLEGLAQETQYF. DNA for the CDR3: TGTGCCAGCAGCTTGGAGGGGCTAGCCCAAGAGACCCAGTACTTC.

The chain has TRBV5-1 and TRBJ2-1, with 9 bases matching TRBD2. The germline V gene encodes CDR1 SGHRS and CDR2 YFSETQ. The V gene end was trimmed by 4 bases and the J gene end by 1 base; junction bases not matched to a gene: 3. This CDR3 has 15 amino acids. The CDR3 DNA sequence: TGCGCCAGCAGCGCCACTAGCGGGTCCTACAATGAGCAGTTCTTC. Translated: CASSATSGSYNEQFF.

This clone was detected only once. The DNA of the CDR3 is TGTGCCAGCAGCAAAAGGGACAGGCCTGGCGGGGAGCTGTTTTTT. Its protein is CASSKRDRPGGELFF. The gene calls are TRBV3-1 (or the pseudogene TRBV3-2) and TRBJ2-2; 8 nucleotides agree with TRBD1. The CDR3 spans 15 residues. In germline, CDR1 is LGHDT, CDR2 YNNKEL (reference sequence). V trimming: 5 bases; J trimming: 7 bases; junction bases outside the gene matches: 9.

A remark on this clone: Other nucleotide sequences in the sample specify the same CDR3. The J gene is TRBJ1-3, the V gene TRBV7-9; D gene unclear. Deletions cut 1 base from V and 7 bases from J, with 2 bases between. This CDR3 contains 11 residues. Germline CDR1 and CDR2: SEHNR and FQNEAQ (reference sequence). CDR3 coding DNA: TGTGCCAGCAGCTTAGGCAACACCATATATTTT. It specifies CASSLGNTIYF. The full variable domain, in which reference TRBV7-9 and TRBJ1-3 provide the parts outside the CDR3, is DTGVSQNPRHKITKRGQNVTFRCDPISEHNRLYWYRQTLGQGPEFLTYFQNEAQLEKSRLLSDRFSAERPKGSFSTLEIQRTEQGDSAMYLCASSLGNTIYFGEGSWLTVV.

J is TRBJ1-6 and V is TRBV28; no firm D call. The V and J ends lost 6 bases and 0 bases respectively, with 12 bases between them. Germline-derived CDR1 and CDR2 are MDHEN and SYDVKM. The CDR3 runs 16 residues. The CDR3 DNA reads as TGTGCCAGCAGACCGGACGTGAGCTCCTATAATTCACCCCTCCACTTT. Its protein is CASRPDVSSYNSPLHF. Filled out from reference TRBV28 and TRBJ1-6, the complete variable domain reads DVKVTQSSRYLVKRTGEKVFLECVQDMDHENMFWYRQDPGLGLRLIYFSYDVKMKEKGDIPEGYSVSREKKERFSLILESASTNQTSMYLCASRPDVSSYNSPLHFGNGTRLTVT.

The chain recombines TRBV5-1 with TRBJ1-1; D is uncertain. Germline CDR1 and CDR2: SGHRS and YFSETQ. V was cut by 4 bases and J by 0 bases, with 10 bases left in between. There are 14 residues in the CDR3. CDR3 DNA sequence: TGCGCCAGCAGCAACGGAGGTCTGAACACTGAAGCTTTCTTT. Translation: CASSNGGLNTEAFF. Supplemented by reference TRBV5-1 and TRBJ1-1, the full variable domain reads KAGVTQTPRYLIKTRGQQVTLSCSPISGHRSVSWYQQTPGQGLQFLFEYFSETQRNKGNFPGRFSGRQFSNSRSEMNVSTLELGDSALYLCASSNGGLNTEAFFGQGTRLTVV.

V is TRBV5-4 and J is TRBJ2-7; D gene unclear. In germline, CDR1 is SGHNT, CDR2 YYREEE (reference sequence). This CDR3 comprises 14 residues. The V gene lost 4 bases and the J gene lost 3 bases, with 14 bases spanning the gap. The DNA for the CDR3 is TGTGCCAGCAGCCCCGCACCCGGCGGCTACGAGCAGTACTTC. Translation gives CASSPAPGGYEQYF.